The 10 T cell receptor beta chains reported below all come from one sample, sequenced in a study of blood T cell repertoires in COVID-19. Repertoires were generated with immunoSEQ multiplex PCR, while TCRdb's copy carries only in-frame clones and drops some. The sample yields about 44,000 clones, approximately 90% seen once. Sequencing used peripheral blood. The receptors derive from a man aged 70-80 years with active COVID-19.

The genes are TRBV4-3 and TRBJ2-5; 8 bases are a match to TRBD2. Germline-derived CDR1 and CDR2 are LGHNA and YSLEER. V trimming: 0 bases; J trimming: 7 bases; junction bases outside the gene matches: 7. The CDR3 loop spans 15 amino acids. In nucleotides, the CDR3 is TGCGCCAGCAGCCAAGATACCAGCGGGGGTCGGACCCAGTACTTC. Encoded protein: CASSQDTSGGRTQYF.

The sample holds a few counts of this clone. The chain combines TRBV9 with TRBJ2-7, with 7 nucleotides matching TRBD1. After removal of 3 bases from V and 3 bases from J, the junction contained 0 bases not matched to a gene. Germline assignment: CDR1 SGDLS and CDR2 YYNGEE. CDR3 size: 12 residues. The CDR3 DNA reads as TGTGCCAGCAGCGGGGACAGCTACGAGCAGTACTTC. This gives the protein CASSGDSYEQYF.

The rearrangement joins TRBV3-1 (or the pseudogene TRBV3-2) to TRBJ2-3; D not certain. V lost 0 bases and J lost 2, with 6 bases in between. The CDR3 is 14 residues long. Germline V gene sequence: CDR1 LGHDT, CDR2 YNNKEL (reference sequence). The CDR3 reads CASSQDLNTDTQYF. CDR3 nucleotides: TGTGCCAGCAGCCAAGACCTTAACACAGATACGCAGTATTTT.

This clone was counted once. V is TRBV5-1 and J is TRBJ2-5, with 7 bases matching TRBD2. Germline assignment: CDR1 SGHRS and CDR2 YFSETQ. J gave up 5 bases and V 1 base, and 5 bases lay outside the gene matches. The CDR3 sequence is 14 residues long. CDR3 sequence: CASSLLTSFETQYF. CDR3 nucleotide sequence: TGCGCCAGCAGCTTGCTGACTAGCTTTGAGACCCAGTACTTC.

J is TRBJ1-3 and V is TRBV18; D remains ambiguous. Germline-derived CDR1 and CDR2 are KGHSH and LQKENI. The V gene lost 0 bases and the J gene lost 2 bases, with 11 bases spanning the gap. CDR3 length: 16 amino acids. The DNA for the CDR3 is TGTGCCAGCTCACCACCGGGCGCGCGAGCTGGAAACACCATATATTTT. Residues: CASSPPGARAGNTIYF. The variable domain in full, with the rest retrieved from reference TRBV18 and TRBJ1-3, is NAGVMQNPRHLVRRRGQEARLRCSPMKGHSHVYWYRQLPEEGLKFMVYLQKENIIDESGMPKERFSAEFPKEGPSILRIQQVVRGDSAAYFCASSPPGARAGNTIYFGEGSWLTVV.

This chain's CDR3 is CSASSGGETDTQYF. CDR3 nucleotide sequence: TGCAGTGCTAGTTCAGGGGGCGAGACAGATACGCAGTATTTT. This chain uses TRBV20-1 with TRBJ2-3; 8 nucleotides align to TRBD1. The CDR3 covers 14 residues. The V segment lost 3 bases and the J segment 3 bases; nucleotides outside the gene matches: 5. Germline CDR1 is DFQATT and CDR2 is SNEGSKA (reference sequence).

The V call is TRBV4-3, the J call TRBJ2-1; TRBD2 agrees at 7 bases. The ends lost 0 bases at V and 3 bases at J; junction bases unmatched: 8. The CDR3 runs to 17 residues. Germline CDR1 and CDR2: LGHNA and YSLEER. The CDR3 loop is CASSQDLASGNYNEQFF. The CDR3 nucleotides are TGCGCCAGCAGCCAAGATCTGGCTAGCGGAAACTACAATGAGCAGTTCTTC.

This clone came up once. The chain links TRBV25-1 to TRBJ2-7; 8 nucleotides match TRBD1. Germline V gives CDR1 MGHDK, CDR2 SYGVNS. The CDR3 loop spans 14 amino acids. V lost 3 bases to trimming and J lost 2 bases; unmatched junction nucleotides: 3. The chain's CDR3 is CASSDLTGAYEQYF. As DNA, the CDR3 is TGTGCCAGCAGTGATTTGACAGGGGCCTACGAGCAGTACTTC.

This clone was counted once. DNA for the CDR3: TGTGCCAGCAGCTTGGCAGGGGAGGGCAATGAGCAGTTCTTC. Its protein is CASSLAGEGNEQFF. The rearrangement joins TRBV5-6 to TRBJ2-1; weak D call: TRBD2 (7 bases). CDR1 is SGHDT and CDR2 is YYEEEE in the germline V gene. The CDR3 spans 14 residues. V lost 0 bases to trimming and J lost 6 bases, with 10 bases between them.

The CDR3 protein is CASIRDRSSYNEQFF. In DNA form, the CDR3 reads TGTGCCAGCATCCGGGACAGGAGCTCCTACAATGAGCAGTTCTTC. J is TRBJ2-1 and V is TRBV5-8; 8 bases align to TRBD1. This CDR3 has 15 amino acids. CDR1 is SGHTS and CDR2 is YDEGEE in the germline V gene. V shed 6 bases, J shed 0 bases, and the junction held 5 bases outside the gene matches.